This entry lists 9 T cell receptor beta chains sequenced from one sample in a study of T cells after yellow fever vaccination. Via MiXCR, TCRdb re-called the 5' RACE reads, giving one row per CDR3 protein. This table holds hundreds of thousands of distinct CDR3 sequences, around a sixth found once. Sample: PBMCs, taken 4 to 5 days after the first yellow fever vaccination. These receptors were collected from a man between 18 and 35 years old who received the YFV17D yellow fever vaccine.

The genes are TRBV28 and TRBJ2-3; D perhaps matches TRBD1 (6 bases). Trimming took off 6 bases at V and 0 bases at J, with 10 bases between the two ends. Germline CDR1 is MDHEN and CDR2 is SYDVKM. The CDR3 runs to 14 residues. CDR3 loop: CASRSGTSTDTQYF. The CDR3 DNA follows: TGTGCCAGCAGATCCGGGACAAGCACAGATACGCAGTATTTT. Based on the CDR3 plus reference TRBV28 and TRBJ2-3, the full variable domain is DVKVTQSSRYLVKRTGEKVFLECVQDMDHENMFWYRQDPGLGLRLIYFSYDVKMKEKGDIPEGYSVSREKKERFSLILESASTNQTSMYLCASRSGTSTDTQYFGPGTRLTVL.

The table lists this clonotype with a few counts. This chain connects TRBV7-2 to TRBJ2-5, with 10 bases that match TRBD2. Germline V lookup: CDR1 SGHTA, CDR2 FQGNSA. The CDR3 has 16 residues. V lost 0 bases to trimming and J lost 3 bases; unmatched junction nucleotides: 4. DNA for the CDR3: TGTGCCAGCAGCTTAGCTCTAGCGGGGGATGAAGAGACCCAGTACTTC. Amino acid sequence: CASSLALAGDEETQYF.

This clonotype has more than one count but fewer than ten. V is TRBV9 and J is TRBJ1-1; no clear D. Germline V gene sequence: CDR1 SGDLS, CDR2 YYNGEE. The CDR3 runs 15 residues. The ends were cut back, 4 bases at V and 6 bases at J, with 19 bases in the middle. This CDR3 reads CASSPHGVKSAEAFF. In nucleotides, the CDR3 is TGTGCCAGCAGCCCCCACGGGGTAAAATCGGCTGAAGCTTTCTTT.

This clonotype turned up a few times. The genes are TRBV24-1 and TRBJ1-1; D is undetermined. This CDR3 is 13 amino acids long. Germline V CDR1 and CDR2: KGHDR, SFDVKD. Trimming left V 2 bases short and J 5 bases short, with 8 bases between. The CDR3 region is CATSDSTATEAFF. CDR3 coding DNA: TGTGCCACCAGTGATTCTACAGCAACTGAAGCTTTCTTT.

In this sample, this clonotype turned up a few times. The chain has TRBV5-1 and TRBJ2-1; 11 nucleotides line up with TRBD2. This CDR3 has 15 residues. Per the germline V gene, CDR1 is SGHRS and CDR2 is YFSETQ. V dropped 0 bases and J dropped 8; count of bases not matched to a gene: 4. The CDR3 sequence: CASSLVASGGHEQFF. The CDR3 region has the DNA TGCGCCAGCAGCTTGGTGGCTAGCGGGGGGCATGAGCAGTTCTTC.

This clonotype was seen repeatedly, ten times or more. The CDR3 DNA is TGTGCCAGCAGCCCAGGGGGGACAGGGCCAAATGAGCAGTTCTTC. Protein product: CASSPGGTGPNEQFF. The rearrangement uses TRBV7-9 and TRBJ2-1; 9 nucleotides match TRBD1. This CDR3 is built from 15 residues. CDR1 is SEHNR, CDR2 FQNEAQ, per germline (reference sequence). The ends lost 5 bases at V and 7 bases at J; junction bases unmatched: 9.

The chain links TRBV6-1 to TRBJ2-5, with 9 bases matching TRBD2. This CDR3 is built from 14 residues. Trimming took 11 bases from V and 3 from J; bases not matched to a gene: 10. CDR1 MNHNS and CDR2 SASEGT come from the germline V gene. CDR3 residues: CASRQLAGKETQYF. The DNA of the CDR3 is TGTGCCTCCCGCCAGCTAGCGGGAAAAGAGACCCAGTACTTC.

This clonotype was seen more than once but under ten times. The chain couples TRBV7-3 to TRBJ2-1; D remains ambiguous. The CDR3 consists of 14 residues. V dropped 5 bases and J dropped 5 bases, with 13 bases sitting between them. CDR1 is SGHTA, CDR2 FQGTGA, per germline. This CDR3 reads CASSKSTVDNEQFF. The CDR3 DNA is TGTGCCAGCAGCAAATCGACGGTGGACAATGAGCAGTTCTTC.

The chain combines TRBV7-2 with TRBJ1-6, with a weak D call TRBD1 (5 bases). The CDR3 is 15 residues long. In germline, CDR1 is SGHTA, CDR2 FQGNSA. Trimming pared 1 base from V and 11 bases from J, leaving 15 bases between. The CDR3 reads CASSLVRGEGTPLHF. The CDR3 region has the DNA TGTGCCAGCAGCTTAGTGCGGGGAGAGGGGACACCCCTCCACTTT. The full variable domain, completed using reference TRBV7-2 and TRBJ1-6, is GAGVSQSPSNKVTEKGKDVELRCDPISGHTALYWYRQSLGQGLEFLIYFQGNSAPDKSGLPSDRFSAERTGGSVSTLTIQRTQQEDSAVYLCASSLVRGEGTPLHFGNGTRLTVT.